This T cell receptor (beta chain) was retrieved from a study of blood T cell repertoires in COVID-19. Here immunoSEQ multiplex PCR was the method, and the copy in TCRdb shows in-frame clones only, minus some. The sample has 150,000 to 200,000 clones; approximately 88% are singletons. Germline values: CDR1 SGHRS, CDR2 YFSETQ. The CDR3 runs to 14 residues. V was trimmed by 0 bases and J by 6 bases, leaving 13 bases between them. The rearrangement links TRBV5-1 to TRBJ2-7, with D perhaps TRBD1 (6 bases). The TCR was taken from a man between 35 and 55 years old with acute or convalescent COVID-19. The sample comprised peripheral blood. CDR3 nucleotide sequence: TGCGCCAGCAGCTTGGTTGGCAGGGGTGCCGAGCAGTACTTC. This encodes CASSLVGRGAEQYF.